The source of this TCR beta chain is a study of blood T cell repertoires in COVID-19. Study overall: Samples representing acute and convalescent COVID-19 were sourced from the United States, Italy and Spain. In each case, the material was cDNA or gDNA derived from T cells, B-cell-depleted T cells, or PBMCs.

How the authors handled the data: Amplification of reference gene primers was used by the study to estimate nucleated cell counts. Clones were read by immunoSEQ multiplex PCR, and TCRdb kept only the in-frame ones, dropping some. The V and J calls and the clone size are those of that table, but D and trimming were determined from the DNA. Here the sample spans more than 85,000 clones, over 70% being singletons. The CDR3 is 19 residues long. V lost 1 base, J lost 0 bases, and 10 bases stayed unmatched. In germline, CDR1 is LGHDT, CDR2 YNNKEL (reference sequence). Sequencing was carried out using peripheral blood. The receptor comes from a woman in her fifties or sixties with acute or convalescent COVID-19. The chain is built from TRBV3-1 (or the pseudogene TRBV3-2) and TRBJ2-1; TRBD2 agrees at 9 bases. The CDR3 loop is CASSQGPASGESSYNEQFF. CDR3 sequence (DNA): TGTGCCAGCAGCCAAGGCCCGGCTAGCGGGGAGAGCTCCTACAATGAGCAGTTCTTC.